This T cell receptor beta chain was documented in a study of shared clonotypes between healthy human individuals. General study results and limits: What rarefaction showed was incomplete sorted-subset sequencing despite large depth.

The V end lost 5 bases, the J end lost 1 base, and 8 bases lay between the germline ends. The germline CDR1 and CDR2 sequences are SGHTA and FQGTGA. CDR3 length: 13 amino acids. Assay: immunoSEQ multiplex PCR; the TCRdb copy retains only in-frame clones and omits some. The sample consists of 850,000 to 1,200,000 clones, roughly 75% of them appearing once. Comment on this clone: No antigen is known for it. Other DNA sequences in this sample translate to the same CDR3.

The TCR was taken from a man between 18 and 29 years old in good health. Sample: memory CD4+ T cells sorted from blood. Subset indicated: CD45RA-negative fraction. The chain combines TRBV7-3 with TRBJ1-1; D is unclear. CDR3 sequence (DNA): TGTGCCAGCAGCCCCACGGGGAACACTGAAGCTTTCTTT. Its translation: CASSPTGNTEAFF.